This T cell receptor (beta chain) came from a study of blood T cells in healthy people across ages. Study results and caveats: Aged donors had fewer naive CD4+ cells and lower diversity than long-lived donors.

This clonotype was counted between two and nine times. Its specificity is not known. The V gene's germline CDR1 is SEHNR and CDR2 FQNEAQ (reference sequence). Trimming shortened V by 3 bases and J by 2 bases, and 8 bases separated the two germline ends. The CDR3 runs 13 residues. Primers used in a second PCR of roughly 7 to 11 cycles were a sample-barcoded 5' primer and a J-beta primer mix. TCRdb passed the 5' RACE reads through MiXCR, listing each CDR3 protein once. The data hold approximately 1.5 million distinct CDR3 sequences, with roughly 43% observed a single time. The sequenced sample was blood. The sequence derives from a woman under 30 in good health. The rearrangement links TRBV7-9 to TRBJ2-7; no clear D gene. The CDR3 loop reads CASSFQAPYEQYF. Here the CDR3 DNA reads TGTGCCAGCAGCTTCCAGGCTCCCTACGAGCAGTACTTC.